A single sample gave rise to the 24 T cell receptor beta chains below, sequenced in a study of blood T cell repertoires in COVID-19. Some clones are missing from TCRdb's copy, which holds only in-frame ones; the method was immunoSEQ multiplex PCR. The sample yields under 150,000 clones, over 75% seen once. The specimen was peripheral blood. The receptor source for this set is an elderly man with acute or convalescent COVID-19.

The CDR3 region is CASSEGLQVGYTF. CDR3 sequence (DNA): TGTGCCAGCAGTGAAGGGCTCCAGGTTGGCTACACCTTC. This chain links TRBV6-1 with TRBJ1-2; D not resolved. The CDR3 is 13 amino acids. Germline loops: CDR1 MNHNS, CDR2 SASEGT. The V end lost 1 base, the J end lost 7 bases, and 10 bases lay between the germline ends.

This rearrangement joins TRBV6-5 to TRBJ1-2; 8 bases fit TRBD1. Trimming at V came to 4 bases and at J to 8 bases, leaving 6 bases not matched to a gene. The length of the CDR3 is 13 residues. From germline, CDR1 is MNHEY and CDR2 SVGAGI. The CDR3: CASSLSGGRGYTF. CDR3 DNA: TGTGCCAGCAGTTTGTCAGGGGGCAGAGGCTACACCTTC.

The rearrangement links TRBV6-2 or TRBV6-3 to TRBJ1-5; 7 nucleotides agree with TRBD1. Trimming cost V 3 bases and J 6 bases; bases outside gene matches: 5. The CDR3 is 14 amino acids. CDR1 MNHEY and CDR2 SVGEGT come from the germline V gene. The CDR3 coding sequence is TGTGCCAGCAGTTATACAGGGGCGGTTCAGCCCCAGCATTTT. This codes for CASSYTGAVQPQHF.

This clone has only one observation. V gene TRBV6-5 combines with J gene TRBJ1-2; D is ambiguous. Trimming removed 6 bases at V and 1 base at J, with 9 bases between. Per germline, CDR1 MNHEY and CDR2 SVGAGI. This CDR3 has 13 amino acids. Here the CDR3 reads CASRVTVNYGYTF. Written as DNA, the CDR3 is TGTGCCAGCAGGGTTACAGTTAACTATGGCTACACCTTC.

The chain uses TRBV29-1 and TRBJ1-2; D remains unclear. This CDR3 has 11 residues. CDR1 SQVTM and CDR2 ANQGSEA come from the germline V gene. V was pared by 8 bases and J by 7 bases, with 14 bases between. Here the CDR3 DNA reads TGCAGCTCCGTGGCAGGCGCTGGCTACACCTTC. This encodes CSSVAGAGYTF.

J is TRBJ1-5 and V is TRBV28; 8 bases fit TRBD1. The germline V gene has CDR1 MDHEN and CDR2 SYDVKM. V lost 2 bases to trimming and J lost 0 bases; unmatched junction nucleotides: 15. This CDR3 region has 20 residues. This CDR3 reads CASSLDRFIPQGASNQPQHF. Written as DNA, the CDR3 is TGTGCCAGCAGTTTAGACCGCTTTATCCCCCAGGGGGCTAGCAATCAGCCCCAGCATTTT.

This chain connects TRBV11-1 to TRBJ1-1; D might be TRBD1 (6 bases). The CDR3 totals 15 residues. V lost 5 bases and J 2 bases, leaving 15 bases between the germline ends. CDR1 is SGHAT, CDR2 FQDESV, per germline (reference sequence). The CDR3 DNA reads as TGTGCCAGCAGCCGTTACCAGGGGACCAACACTGAAGCTTTCTTT. Residues: CASSRYQGTNTEAFF.

The chain employs TRBV7-9 and TRBJ1-1; 7 nucleotides align to TRBD1. The CDR3 spans 13 residues. V dropped 4 bases and J dropped 9; count of bases not matched to a gene: 8. From germline, CDR1 is SEHNR and CDR2 FQNEAQ (reference sequence). The CDR3 sequence: CASSSLGTEKAFF. CDR3 bases: TGTGCCAGCAGCTCTTTGGGGACAGAAAAAGCTTTCTTT. Complete variable domain (other parts from reference TRBV7-9 and TRBJ1-1): DTGVSQNPRHKITKRGQNVTFRCDPISEHNRLYWYRQTLGQGPEFLTYFQNEAQLEKSRLLSDRFSAERPKGSFSTLEIQRTEQGDSAMYLCASSSLGTEKAFFGQGTRLTVV.

The chain has TRBV7-3 and TRBJ1-2; D perhaps matches TRBD1 (6 bases). The V gene lost 4 bases and the J gene lost 6 bases, with 12 bases spanning the gap. The germline V gene encodes CDR1 SGHTA and CDR2 FQGTGA. CDR3 length equals 13 residues. The CDR3 here is CASSSQGRDGYTF. In DNA form, the CDR3 reads TGTGCCAGCAGCTCGCAGGGGAGGGATGGCTACACCTTC.

The chain joins TRBV19 to TRBJ1-2, with TRBD1 matching 8 bases. The germline CDR1 and CDR2 sequences are LNHDA and SQIVND (reference sequence). This CDR3 is built from 14 residues. V lost 5 bases, J lost 4 bases, and 6 bases stayed unmatched. CDR3 coding DNA: TGTGCCAGTAGTGCGACAGGGGCCGTCTATGGCTACACCTTC. Protein sequence: CASSATGAVYGYTF.

The chain recombines TRBV28 with TRBJ1-3, with 7 bases lining up with TRBD1. The junction had 4 bases not matched to a gene; V was cut back by 7 bases and J by 4 bases. This CDR3 has 13 residues. Germline V gene data show CDR1 as MDHEN and CDR2 as SYDVKM. The CDR3 coding sequence is TGTGCCAGCATAAGACAGGGCGGAAACACCATATATTTT. Amino acid sequence: CASIRQGGNTIYF.

V is TRBV6-2 or TRBV6-3 and J is TRBJ2-3; D is unresolved. The V gene lost 2 bases and the J gene lost 4 bases, with 4 bases spanning the gap. The CDR3 runs 12 residues. The V gene's germline CDR1 is MNHEY and CDR2 SVGEGT. The CDR3 sequence: CASSYPADTQYF. DNA of the CDR3: TGTGCCAGCAGTTACCCGGCAGATACGCAGTATTTT.

This chain joins TRBV7-2 and TRBJ2-7; unclear D gene. Germline V gene data show CDR1 as SGHTA and CDR2 as FQGNSA. The CDR3 is made up of 15 amino acids. V lost 4 bases and J 0 bases, leaving 13 bases between the germline ends. The CDR3 protein is CASSSRGLNSYEQYF. The DNA of the CDR3 is TGTGCCAGCAGCTCCAGAGGCCTAAACTCCTACGAGCAGTACTTC.

V usage is TRBV10-3 and J usage is TRBJ2-6; 8 bases align to TRBD1. Germline V gene lookup returns CDR1 ENHRY and CDR2 SYGVKD. The junction had 11 bases not matched to a gene; V was cut back by 4 bases and J by 0 bases. The CDR3 spans 19 residues. The CDR3 reads CAISVNPGGAGSGANVLTF. As DNA, the CDR3 is TGTGCCATCAGTGTGAACCCAGGGGGCGCGGGCTCTGGGGCCAACGTCCTGACTTTC.

The V gene is TRBV6-5, the J gene TRBJ2-7; 7 bases are shared with TRBD1. The germline gives CDR1 MNHEY, CDR2 SVGAGI. The CDR3 has 12 residues. The CDR3 region has the DNA TGTCTAGCCCGGGACAGCCACTACGAGCAGTACTTC. Residues: CLARDSHYEQYF.

Here the CDR3 DNA reads TGTGCCAGCAGTGAACAACCGGGACAGCAAGAGACCCAGTACTTC. Translated: CASSEQPGQQETQYF. The chain uses TRBV6-1 and TRBJ2-5; 7 bases agree with TRBD1. V gave up 2 bases and J gave up 2 bases; unmatched junction bases: 5. This CDR3 spans 15 amino acids. Germline V lookup: CDR1 MNHNS, CDR2 SASEGT.

The chain is built from TRBV5-1 and TRBJ2-5; D possibly corresponds to TRBD1 (6 bases). The length of the CDR3 is 15 residues. CDR1 is SGHRS, CDR2 YFSETQ, per germline. V shed 0 bases and J shed 5 bases, with 14 bases lying between them. The CDR3 region has the DNA TGCGCCAGCAGCTTGGGACAGGTTGGGTTGGAGACCCAGTACTTC. It is translated as CASSLGQVGLETQYF.

The rearrangement joins TRBV24-1 to TRBJ2-1; D ambiguous. The ends were cut back, 4 bases at V and 10 bases at J, with 10 bases in the middle. CDR3 length equals 12 residues. The germline V gene has CDR1 KGHDR and CDR2 SFDVKD. DNA for the CDR3: TGTGCCACCAGTGACCCCGTTCAGGAGCAGTTCTTC. It yields the protein CATSDPVQEQFF.

The chain couples TRBV19 to TRBJ2-7, with D possibly TRBD2 on 6 matching bases. Germline V gene lookup returns CDR1 LNHDA and CDR2 SQIVND (reference sequence). V was cut by 5 bases and J by 4 bases, with 9 bases left in between. This CDR3 contains 12 residues. CDR3 nucleotide sequence: TGTGCCAGTAGTGACCGGGGGTACGAGCAGTACTTC. It translates to CASSDRGYEQYF.

This chain uses TRBV6-5 with TRBJ1-6, with D maybe TRBD1 (5 bases). In germline, CDR1 is MNHEY, CDR2 SVGAGI. V was trimmed by 6 bases and J by 9 bases, leaving 9 bases between them. The CDR3 is 12 amino acids. CDR3 coding DNA: TGTGCCAGCAGCTTAGACAGTTCACCCCTCCACTTT. As protein: CASSLDSSPLHF.

The table lists this clone with a count of one. In DNA form, the CDR3 reads TGTGCCAGCAGTCTAGCGGGAGGTGTCAATGAGCAGTTCTTC. As protein: CASSLAGGVNEQFF. The genes are TRBV6-5 and TRBJ2-1; 11 nucleotides align to TRBD2. Unmatched junction bases numbered 3, after V lost 5 bases and J lost 6 bases. The CDR3 is 14 residues long. Germline values: CDR1 MNHEY, CDR2 SVGAGI.

The chain joins TRBV11-2 to TRBJ1-1; tentative D call: TRBD1 (5 bases). The length of the CDR3 is 15 residues. Germline CDR1 reads SGHAT; CDR2 reads FQNNGV. Trimming took 3 bases from V and 4 from J, leaving 15 bases between them. The CDR3 region is CASSFGGAGGTEAFF. The CDR3 coding sequence is TGTGCCAGCAGCTTCGGAGGGGCTGGCGGCACTGAAGCTTTCTTT. The variable domain in full, with the rest retrieved from reference TRBV11-2 and TRBJ1-1, is EAGVAQSPRYKIIEKRQSVAFWCNPISGHATLYWYQQILGQGPKLLIQFQNNGVVDDSQLPKDRFSAERLKGVDSTLKIQPAKLEDSAVYLCASSFGGAGGTEAFFGQGTRLTVV.

The rearrangement uses TRBV7-9 and TRBJ2-2, with D maybe TRBD2 (7 bases). This CDR3 contains 15 residues. The V end was cut by 5 bases, the J end by 5 bases, with 15 bases between. In germline, CDR1 is SEHNR, CDR2 FQNEAQ (reference sequence). The CDR3 region has the DNA TGTGCCAGCAGCCCCCCGGGGGGCAGTACCGGGGAGCTGTTTTTT. Its protein is CASSPPGGSTGELFF.

The gene calls are TRBV6-2 or TRBV6-3 and TRBJ1-5; 10 bases agree with TRBD1. Germline loops: CDR1 MNHEY, CDR2 SVGEGT. The CDR3 sequence is 15 residues long. With V trimmed by 5 bases and J by 5 bases, 6 bases remained unmatched. CDR3 in DNA: TGTGCCAGCAGTACCCGACAGGGGGCATATCAGCCCCAGCATTTT. The encoded protein is CASSTRQGAYQPQHF.